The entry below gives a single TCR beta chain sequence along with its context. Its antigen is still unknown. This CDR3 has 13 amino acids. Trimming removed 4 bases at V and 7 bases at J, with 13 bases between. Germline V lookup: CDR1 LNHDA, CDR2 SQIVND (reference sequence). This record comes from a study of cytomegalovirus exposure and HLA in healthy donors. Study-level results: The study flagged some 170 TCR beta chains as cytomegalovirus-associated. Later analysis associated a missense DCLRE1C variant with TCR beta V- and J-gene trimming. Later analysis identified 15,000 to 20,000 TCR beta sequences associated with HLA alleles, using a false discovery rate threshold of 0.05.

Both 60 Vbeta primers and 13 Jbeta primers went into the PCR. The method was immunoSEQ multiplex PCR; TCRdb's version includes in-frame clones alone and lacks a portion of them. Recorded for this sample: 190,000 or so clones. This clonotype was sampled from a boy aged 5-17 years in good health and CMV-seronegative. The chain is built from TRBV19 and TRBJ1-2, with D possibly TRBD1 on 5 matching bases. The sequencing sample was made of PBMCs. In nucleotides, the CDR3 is TGTGCCAGTAGTACCCCGGGGGGGTTTGGCTACACCTTC. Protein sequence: CASSTPGGFGYTF.